These 26 T cell receptor beta chains were all obtained from the same sample, sequenced in a study of Graves' ophthalmopathy and Graves' hyperthyroidism. Researchers took RNA transcripts and amplified TCR beta CDR3 regions from them. RT-PCR was first run with HTBI primers, then multiplex PCR in a second round. One entry per CDR3 protein, called by TCRdb with MiXCR from the multiplex PCR reads. The sample shows about 1.2 million distinct CDR3 sequences, about two fifths of them seen only once. Source material: peripheral blood or thyroid tissue (not recorded which). These receptors came from an adult man with Graves' hyperthyroidism.

The chain combines TRBV29-1 with TRBJ2-2, with 9 bases matching TRBD1. Germline V gene sequence: CDR1 SQVTM, CDR2 ANQGSEA. The length of the CDR3 is 15 residues. J was trimmed by 4 bases and V by 7 bases; bases with no gene match: 10. CDR3 bases: TGCAGCGCGCTTTACAGGGGGCACGTCACCGGGGAGCTGTTTTTT. It yields the protein CSALYRGHVTGELFF.

This clonotype was recorded many times. The chain carries TRBV2 and TRBJ2-7; 9 nucleotides line up with TRBD1. This CDR3 spans 15 amino acids. V lost 1 base, J lost 1 base, and 2 bases stayed unmatched. Germline V gene data show CDR1 as SNHLY and CDR2 as FYNNEI. CDR3 sequence reads: CASSEVGTGSYEQYF. The CDR3 nucleotides are TGTGCCAGCAGTGAAGTGGGGACAGGGTCCTACGAGCAGTACTTC.

This clonotype has ten or more counts. The chain couples TRBV19 to TRBJ1-2; TRBD1 might be the D (5 bases). V was trimmed by 6 bases and J by 4 bases, leaving 18 bases between them. The CDR3 contains 15 residues. Germline V gene sequence: CDR1 LNHDA, CDR2 SQIVND (reference sequence). The CDR3 spells CASSESTGLAYGYTF. The CDR3 bases are TGTGCCAGTAGCGAATCCACAGGTCTCGCCTATGGCTACACCTTC.

V gene TRBV15 combines with J gene TRBJ2-7; the match to TRBD1 covers 7 bases. Trimming cost V 10 bases and J 5 bases; bases outside gene matches: 14. Germline-derived CDR1 and CDR2 are LNHNV and YYDKDF (reference sequence). This CDR3 has 14 residues. The CDR3 region has the DNA TGTGCCAGCAGTCCCCGACAGGGCTTCAACGAGCAGTACTTC. The encoded protein is CASSPRQGFNEQYF.

This chain uses TRBV24-1 with TRBJ2-6; 9 bases are shared with TRBD1. CDR1 is KGHDR and CDR2 is SFDVKD in the germline V gene. The CDR3 consists of 17 residues. After removal of 7 bases from V and 2 bases from J, the junction contained 8 bases not matched to a gene. The CDR3 nucleotides are TGTGCCACCAGGGACAGGGGAATGAACACTGGGGCCAACGTCCTGACTTTC. It is translated as CATRDRGMNTGANVLTF.

V usage is TRBV20-1 and J usage is TRBJ2-7, with D possibly matching TRBD2 (6 bases). Germline V lookup: CDR1 DFQATT, CDR2 SNEGSKA (reference sequence). V lost 4 bases, J lost 7 bases, and 17 bases lay in between. This CDR3 has 13 residues. CDR3: CSAIRTTLGEQYF. The CDR3 coding sequence is TGCAGTGCTATTAGGACTACATTGGGGGAGCAGTACTTC.

At least ten counts were recorded for this clonotype. Written as DNA, the CDR3 is TGTGCCAGCAGAAGGAGACAAGAGACCCAGTACTTC. Protein: CASRRRQETQYF. The chain links TRBV7-9 to TRBJ2-5; no definite D call. The CDR3 spans 12 residues. V gave up 6 bases and J gave up 2 bases, with 7 bases separating them. Germline lookup yields CDR1 SEHNR and CDR2 FQNEAQ (reference sequence).

This clonotype has ten or more counts. J is TRBJ1-1 and V is TRBV5-1; D not certain. The germline V gene encodes CDR1 SGHRS and CDR2 YFSETQ. V was cut by 6 bases and J by 2 bases, with 11 bases left in between. This CDR3 is built from 13 residues. The CDR3 sequence: CASKREVNTEAFF. CDR3 nucleotides: TGCGCCAGCAAGCGGGAGGTAAACACTGAAGCTTTCTTT. Drawing the rest from reference TRBV5-1 and TRBJ1-1, the complete variable domain is KAGVTQTPRYLIKTRGQQVTLSCSPISGHRSVSWYQQTPGQGLQFLFEYFSETQRNKGNFPGRFSGRQFSNSRSEMNVSTLELGDSALYLCASKREVNTEAFFGQGTRLTVV.

This chain uses TRBV5-1 with TRBJ1-4; D call uncertain. V was trimmed by 4 bases and J by 0 bases, leaving 7 bases between them. Germline-derived CDR1 and CDR2 are SGHRS and YFSETQ. The CDR3 has 14 amino acids. The CDR3 here is CASSVRSTNEKLFF. The DNA of the CDR3 is TGCGCCAGCAGCGTACGGTCAACTAATGAAAAACTGTTTTTT.

This clonotype has a handful of counts. The junction and the germline gene differ at one end; a read error may be behind it. The chain has TRBV10-3 and TRBJ2-7; TRBD1 aligns across 7 bases. The CDR3 contains 16 residues. From germline, CDR1 is ENHRY and CDR2 SYGVKD. The DNA of the CDR3 is TGTGCCAGCAGTTATTACACCGGGACAGATTCCTACGAGCAGTACTTC. Translated: CASSYYTGTDSYEQYF.

This clonotype showed up many times. The chain links TRBV7-2 to TRBJ2-5; D is unclear. Trimming pared 3 bases from V and 0 bases from J, leaving 11 bases between. CDR3 size: 15 residues. Germline V CDR1 and CDR2: SGHTA, FQGNSA. CDR3: CASSLRRFNQETQYF. CDR3 coding DNA: TGTGCCAGCAGCTTGAGGCGGTTCAACCAAGAGACCCAGTACTTC. The variable domain in full, with the rest retrieved from reference TRBV7-2 and TRBJ2-5, is GAGVSQSPSNKVTEKGKDVELRCDPISGHTALYWYRQSLGQGLEFLIYFQGNSAPDKSGLPSDRFSAERTGGSVSTLTIQRTQQEDSAVYLCASSLRRFNQETQYFGPGTRLLVL.

This clonotype was recorded at least ten times. The V gene is TRBV2, the J gene TRBJ1-4; D gene unclear. The CDR3 length is 12 residues. V lost 3 bases and J 8 bases, leaving 7 bases between the germline ends. The germline V gene has CDR1 SNHLY and CDR2 FYNNEI. The CDR3 is CASSDFREKLFF. The CDR3 DNA reads as TGTGCCAGCAGTGATTTTAGAGAAAAACTGTTTTTT.

Many counts were recorded for this clonotype. V usage is TRBV7-9 and J usage is TRBJ1-2, with 8 bases that match TRBD1. The V gene end was trimmed by 5 bases and the J gene end by 8 bases; junction bases not matched to a gene: 7. The CDR3 covers 13 residues. Germline CDR1 reads SEHNR; CDR2 reads FQNEAQ (reference sequence). The CDR3 protein is CASSRQGREGYTF. The CDR3 bases are TGTGCCAGCAGCAGACAGGGGCGGGAAGGCTACACCTTC. Full variable domain (missing parts from reference TRBV7-9 and TRBJ1-2): DTGVSQNPRHKITKRGQNVTFRCDPISEHNRLYWYRQTLGQGPEFLTYFQNEAQLEKSRLLSDRFSAERPKGSFSTLEIQRTEQGDSAMYLCASSRQGREGYTFGSGTRLTVV.

This clonotype showed up many times. V is TRBV20-1 and J is TRBJ2-7, with a possible D match to TRBD2 (5 bases). Trimming cost V 2 bases and J 9 bases, with 14 bases left between them. Germline loops: CDR1 DFQATT, CDR2 SNEGSKA (reference sequence). There are 12 residues in the CDR3. For the CDR3, the DNA is TGCAGTGCTAGAATCGCGGGCTCAGGGCAGTACTTC. It is translated as CSARIAGSGQYF.

This clonotype was picked up many times. The rearrangement uses TRBV20-1 and TRBJ1-1; 9 bases fit TRBD1. CDR1 is DFQATT and CDR2 is SNEGSKA in the germline V gene (reference sequence). This CDR3 contains 14 residues. J was trimmed by 5 bases and V by 5 bases; bases with no gene match: 9. CDR3 bases: TGCAGTGCTGCCGGGCCAGGGACAGGGACTGAAGCTTTCTTT. The encoded protein is CSAAGPGTGTEAFF.

This clonotype showed up just a few times. The chain joins TRBV6-1 to TRBJ2-5; D remains unclear. CDR3 length equals 14 residues. Trimming took off 5 bases at V and 1 base at J, with 11 bases between the two ends. Germline-derived CDR1 and CDR2 are MNHNS and SASEGT. CDR3 sequence: CASSLIGPQETQYF. The DNA of the CDR3 is TGTGCCAGCAGTTTAATCGGACCCCAAGAGACCCAGTACTTC.

The gene calls are TRBV19 and TRBJ2-1; D may be TRBD1 or TRBD2 (6 bases each). V was clipped by 6 bases and J by 10 bases, with 13 bases between them. CDR1 LNHDA and CDR2 SQIVND come from the germline V gene (reference sequence). The length of the CDR3 is 12 residues. In nucleotides, the CDR3 is TGTGCCAGTAGCCTACAGGGAGGCGAGCAGTTCTTC. This translates into CASSLQGGEQFF.

This clonotype was seen at least ten times. This chain joins TRBV10-3 and TRBJ1-1, with TRBD1 identical over 12 bases. CDR1 is ENHRY and CDR2 is SYGVKD in the germline V gene. V shed 6 bases and J 5 bases; nucleotides not matched to a gene: 13. The CDR3 sequence is 17 residues long. The CDR3 is CAIRGGTGGFWKTEAFF. DNA of the CDR3: TGTGCCATCAGGGGAGGGACAGGGGGCTTTTGGAAAACTGAAGCTTTCTTT.

The chain recombines TRBV2 with TRBJ1-5; no clear D. This CDR3 is built from 15 residues. Trimming pared 0 bases from V and 4 bases from J, leaving 10 bases between. Germline CDR1 and CDR2: SNHLY and FYNNEI. In DNA form, the CDR3 reads TGTGCCAGCAGTGAAGCCCGGGGATTTAATCAGCCCCAGCATTTT. Amino acid sequence: CASSEARGFNQPQHF.

This rearrangement joins TRBV15 to TRBJ1-2; the D is unclear. V gave up 3 bases and J gave up 6 bases, with 14 bases separating them. The CDR3 sequence is 14 residues long. From germline, CDR1 is LNHNV and CDR2 YYDKDF (reference sequence). For the CDR3, the DNA is TGTGCCACCAGCAGGCAGAGGGCTGCGGATGGCTACACCTTC. Amino acids: CATSRQRAADGYTF.

This rearrangement joins TRBV29-1 to TRBJ2-5, with D possibly TRBD1 on 5 matching bases. The DNA end favors TRBJ2-7, so the J call may be wrong. This CDR3 contains 14 residues. Germline CDR1 is SQVTM and CDR2 is ANQGSEA. CDR3 in amino acids: CSAKTAVGLYEQYF. The CDR3 coding sequence is TGCAGCGCAAAAACGGCAGTGGGGCTCTACGAGCAGTACTTC.

J is TRBJ1-2 and V is TRBV4-1, with D unclear. V was shortened by 2 bases and J by 0 bases, with 7 bases between the two germline ends. This CDR3 region has 14 residues. The germline V gene encodes CDR1 MGHRA and CDR2 YSYEKL. The DNA of the CDR3 is TGCGCCAGCAGCCAACGACACCCTAACTATGGCTACACCTTC. Translated: CASSQRHPNYGYTF.

This chain links TRBV10-3 with TRBJ2-7, with 13 bases fitting TRBD2. There are 13 residues in the CDR3. Looked up from germline, CDR1 is ENHRY and CDR2 is SYGVKD. The CDR3 nucleotides read TGTGCATCGACTAGCGGGAGGTCAGACGAGCAGTACTTC. Residues: CASTSGRSDEQYF.

This clonotype showed up just once. This chain joins TRBV11-2 and TRBJ2-7, with a tentative D call TRBD1 (6 bases). Germline CDR1 is SGHAT and CDR2 is FQNNGV. V shed 10 bases and J shed 5 bases, with 18 bases lying between them. The CDR3 extends over 13 amino acids. DNA for the CDR3: TGTGCCACAGGCGGCTTACAGGGAAACGAGCAGTACTTC. It encodes CATGGLQGNEQYF.

This clonotype came up many times. The chain carries TRBV20-1 and TRBJ2-5; D gene ambiguous. V dropped 4 bases and J dropped 0 bases, with 15 bases sitting between them. Per germline, CDR1 DFQATT and CDR2 SNEGSKA (reference sequence). The CDR3 loop spans 15 amino acids. CDR3 DNA sequence: TGCAGTGCTACGGCGGCTAGGACCCACCAAGAGACCCAGTACTTC. Translated: CSATAARTHQETQYF.

This clonotype was picked up many times. The CDR3 loop reads CAISAAGTSGYEQYF. The CDR3 DNA sequence: TGTGCCATCAGCGCGGCGGGGACTAGCGGTTACGAGCAGTACTTC. The J gene is TRBJ2-7, the V gene TRBV10-3, with 11 bases identical to TRBD2. The V segment lost 6 bases and the J segment 4 bases; nucleotides outside the gene matches: 8. Germline-derived CDR1 and CDR2 are ENHRY and SYGVKD. The length of the CDR3 is 15 residues.